This T cell receptor (beta chain) was retrieved from a study of cytomegalovirus exposure and HLA in healthy donors. Study-level points and caveats: A prior analysis recorded that most TCR beta V segments were productive about 87% or about 30% of the time. Cytomegalovirus-associated TCR beta chains were listed, numbering 150 to 200.

With regard to this clone: Its antigen is as yet unknown.

Unmatched junction bases numbered 9, after V lost 4 bases and J lost 3 bases. This CDR3 is 16 amino acids long. Germline V gives CDR1 SGDLS, CDR2 YYNGEE. A multiplex PCR was run with 60 Vbeta primers and 13 Jbeta primers. The assay was immunoSEQ multiplex PCR, and TCRdb's table has in-frame clones only and misses some. The sample yields under 200,000 clones, roughly 13% seen once. The clonotype was recovered from a man aged 45-65 years in good health and CMV-seropositive. Sequenced input: PBMCs. J is TRBJ2-4 and V is TRBV9, with 8 bases that match TRBD2. In nucleotides, the CDR3 is TGTGCCAGCAGCATAGGGACTAGTGGGGACAAAAACATTCAGTACTTC. Its protein is CASSIGTSGDKNIQYF.